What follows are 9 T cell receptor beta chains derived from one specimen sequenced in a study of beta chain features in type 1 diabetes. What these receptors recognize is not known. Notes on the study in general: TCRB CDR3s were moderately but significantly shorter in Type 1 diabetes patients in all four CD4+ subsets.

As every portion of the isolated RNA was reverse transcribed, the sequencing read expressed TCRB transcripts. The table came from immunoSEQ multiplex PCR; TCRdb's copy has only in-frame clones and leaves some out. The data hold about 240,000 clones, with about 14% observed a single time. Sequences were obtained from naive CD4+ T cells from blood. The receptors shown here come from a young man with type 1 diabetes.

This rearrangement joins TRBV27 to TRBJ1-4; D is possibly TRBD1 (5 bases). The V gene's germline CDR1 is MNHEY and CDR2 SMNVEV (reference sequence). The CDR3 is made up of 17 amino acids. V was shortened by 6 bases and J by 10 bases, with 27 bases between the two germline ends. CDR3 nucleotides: TGTGCCAGCAGCCTAACCGGGGCAGGGAGGGAGATGGGAAAACTGTTTTTT. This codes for CASSLTGAGREMGKLFF.

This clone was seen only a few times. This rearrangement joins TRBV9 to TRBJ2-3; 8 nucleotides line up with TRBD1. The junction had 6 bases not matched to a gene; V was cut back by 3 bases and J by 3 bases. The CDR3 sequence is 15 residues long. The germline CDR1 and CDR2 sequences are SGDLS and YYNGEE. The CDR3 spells CASSGGDRRTDTQYF. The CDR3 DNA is TGTGCCAGCAGCGGAGGGGACAGGCGGACAGATACGCAGTATTTT.

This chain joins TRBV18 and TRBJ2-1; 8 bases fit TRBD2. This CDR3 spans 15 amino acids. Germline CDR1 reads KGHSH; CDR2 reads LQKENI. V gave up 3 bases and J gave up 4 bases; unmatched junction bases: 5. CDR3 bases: TGTGCCAGCTCACCGTCGGTAGCGGGGTACAATGAGCAGTTCTTC. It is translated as CASSPSVAGYNEQFF.

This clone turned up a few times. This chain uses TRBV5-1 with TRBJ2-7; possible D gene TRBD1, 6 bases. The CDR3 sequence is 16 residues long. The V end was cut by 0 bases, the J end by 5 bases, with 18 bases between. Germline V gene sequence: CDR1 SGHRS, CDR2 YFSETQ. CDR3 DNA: TGCGCCAGCAGCTTGGTTGGGACACGTAAGGTCCACGAGCAGTACTTC. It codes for CASSLVGTRKVHEQYF.

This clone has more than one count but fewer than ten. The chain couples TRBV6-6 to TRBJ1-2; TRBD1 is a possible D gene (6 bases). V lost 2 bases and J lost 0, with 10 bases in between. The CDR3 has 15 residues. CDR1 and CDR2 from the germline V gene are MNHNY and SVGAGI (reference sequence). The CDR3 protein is CASSYLDSPNYGYTF. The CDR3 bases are TGTGCCAGCAGTTACCTGGACAGCCCTAACTATGGCTACACCTTC.

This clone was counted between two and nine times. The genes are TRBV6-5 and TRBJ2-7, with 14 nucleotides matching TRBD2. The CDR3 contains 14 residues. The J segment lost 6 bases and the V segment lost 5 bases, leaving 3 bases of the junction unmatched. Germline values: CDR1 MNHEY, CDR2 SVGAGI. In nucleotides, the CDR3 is TGTGCCAGCAGTGGGGGACTAGCGGGAGCCGAGCAGTACTTC. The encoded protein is CASSGGLAGAEQYF.

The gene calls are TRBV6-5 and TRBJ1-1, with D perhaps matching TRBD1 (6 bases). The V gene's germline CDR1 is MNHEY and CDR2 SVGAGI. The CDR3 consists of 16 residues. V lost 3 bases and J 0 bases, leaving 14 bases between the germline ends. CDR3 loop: CASSYGGQLLNTEAFF. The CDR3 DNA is TGTGCCAGCAGTTATGGTGGACAGCTCCTGAACACTGAAGCTTTCTTT.

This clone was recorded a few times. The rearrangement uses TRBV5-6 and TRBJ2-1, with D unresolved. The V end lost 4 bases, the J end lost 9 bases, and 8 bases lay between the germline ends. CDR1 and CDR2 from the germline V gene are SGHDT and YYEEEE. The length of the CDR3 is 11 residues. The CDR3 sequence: CASSLSSEQFF. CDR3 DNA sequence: TGTGCCAGCAGCCTGTCTAGTGAGCAGTTCTTC. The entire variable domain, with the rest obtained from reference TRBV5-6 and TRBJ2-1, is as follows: DAGVTQSPTHLIKTRGQQVTLRCSPKSGHDTVSWYQQALGQGPQFIFQYYEEEERQRGNFPDRFSGHQFPNYSSELNVNALLLGDSALYLCASSLSSEQFFGPGTRLTVL.

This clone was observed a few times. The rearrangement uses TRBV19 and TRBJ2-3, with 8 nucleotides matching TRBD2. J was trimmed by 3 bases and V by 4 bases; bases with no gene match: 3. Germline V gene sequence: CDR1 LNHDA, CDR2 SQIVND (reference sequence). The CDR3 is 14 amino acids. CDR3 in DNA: TGTGCCAGTAGTACCAGCGGGGGTACAGATACGCAGTATTTT. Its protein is CASSTSGGTDTQYF.